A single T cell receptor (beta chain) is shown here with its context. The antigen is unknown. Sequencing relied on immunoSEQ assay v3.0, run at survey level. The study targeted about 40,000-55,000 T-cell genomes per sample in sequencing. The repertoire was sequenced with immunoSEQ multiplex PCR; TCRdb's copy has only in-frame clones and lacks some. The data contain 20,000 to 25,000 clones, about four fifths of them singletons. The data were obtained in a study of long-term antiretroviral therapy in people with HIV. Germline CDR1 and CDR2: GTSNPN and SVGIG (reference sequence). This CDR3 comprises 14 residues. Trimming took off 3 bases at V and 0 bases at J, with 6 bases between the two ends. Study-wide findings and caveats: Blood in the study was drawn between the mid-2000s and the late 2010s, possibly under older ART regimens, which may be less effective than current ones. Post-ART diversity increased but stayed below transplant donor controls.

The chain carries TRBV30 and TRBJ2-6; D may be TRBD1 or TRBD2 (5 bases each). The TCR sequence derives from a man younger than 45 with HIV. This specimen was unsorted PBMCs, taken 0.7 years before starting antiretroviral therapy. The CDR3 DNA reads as TGTGCCTGGAGGGGGGACTCTGGGGCCAACGTCCTGACTTTC. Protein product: CAWRGDSGANVLTF. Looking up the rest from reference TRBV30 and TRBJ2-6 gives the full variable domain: SQTIHQWPATLVQPVGSPLSLECTVEGTSNPNLYWYRQAAGRGLQLLFYSVGIGQISSEVPQNLSASRPQDRQFILSSKKLLLSDSGFYLCAWRGDSGANVLTFGAGSRLTVL.